These 4 T cell receptor beta chains were all obtained from the same sample, sequenced in a study of blood T cells in healthy people across ages. Primers used in a second PCR of roughly 7 to 12 cycles were a sample-barcoded 5' primer and a J-beta primer mix. TCRdb fed the 5' RACE reads into MiXCR, producing one record per CDR3 protein. The sample holds some 790,000 distinct CDR3 sequences, under 35% seen once. Sequences were obtained from blood. All receptors derive from a woman of 80 years or more in good health.

This clonotype has ten or more counts. V usage is TRBV12-3 or TRBV12-4 and J usage is TRBJ2-1, with 10 bases aligning to TRBD2. The V segment lost 7 bases and the J segment 7 bases; nucleotides outside the gene matches: 16. The CDR3 is made up of 17 amino acids. As DNA, the CDR3 is TGTGCCAGCACTCAACGAGCGGGAGCGGGGGGGAAAAATGAGCAGTTCTTC. Translating it yields CASTQRAGAGGKNEQFF.

There are a few counts of this clonotype. The chain has TRBV12-3 or TRBV12-4 and TRBJ1-3; D remains unclear. The V and J ends lost 1 base and 0 bases respectively, with 7 bases between them. The CDR3 runs 15 residues. This chain's CDR3 is CASSLGPRSGNTIYF. Written as DNA, the CDR3 is TGTGCCAGCAGTTTAGGTCCACGCTCTGGAAACACCATATATTTT.

This clonotype was seen at least ten times. CDR3 nucleotides: TGCGCCAGCAGCCAAGTAGTAAGCACCAACTACGAGCAGTACTTC. Its protein product is CASSQVVSTNYEQYF. The J gene is TRBJ2-7, the V gene TRBV4-3; D is ambiguous. The V gene's germline CDR1 is LGHNA and CDR2 YSLEER. The CDR3 sequence is 15 residues long. V was cut by 1 base and J by 3 bases, with 13 bases left in between.

At least ten counts were recorded for this clonotype. The J gene is TRBJ2-3, the V gene TRBV27, with TRBD2 matching over 12 bases. The CDR3 spans 15 residues. V trimming: 5 bases; J trimming: 3 bases; junction bases outside the gene matches: 3. Germline V gene sequence: CDR1 MNHEY, CDR2 SMNVEV (reference sequence). CDR3 in amino acids: CASSHGLAGTDTQYF. The CDR3 coding sequence is TGTGCCAGCAGTCACGGACTAGCGGGGACAGATACGCAGTATTTT.